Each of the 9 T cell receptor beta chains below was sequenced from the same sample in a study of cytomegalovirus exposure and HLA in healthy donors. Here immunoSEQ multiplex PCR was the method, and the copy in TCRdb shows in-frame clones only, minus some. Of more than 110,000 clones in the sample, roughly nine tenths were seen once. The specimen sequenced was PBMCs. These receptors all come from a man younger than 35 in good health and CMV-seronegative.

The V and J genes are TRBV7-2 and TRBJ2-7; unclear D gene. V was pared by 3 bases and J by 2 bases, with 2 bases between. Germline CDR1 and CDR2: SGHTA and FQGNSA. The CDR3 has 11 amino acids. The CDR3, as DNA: TGTGCCAGCAGCTTTACCTACGAGCAGTACTTC. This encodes CASSFTYEQYF.

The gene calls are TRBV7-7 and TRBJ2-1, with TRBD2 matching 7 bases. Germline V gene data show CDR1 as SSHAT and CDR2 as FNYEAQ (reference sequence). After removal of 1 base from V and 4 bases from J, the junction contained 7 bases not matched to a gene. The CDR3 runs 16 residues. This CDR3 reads CASSLGLASGYNEQFF. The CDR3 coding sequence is TGTGCCAGCAGCTTAGGCTTGGCTAGCGGTTACAATGAGCAGTTCTTC.

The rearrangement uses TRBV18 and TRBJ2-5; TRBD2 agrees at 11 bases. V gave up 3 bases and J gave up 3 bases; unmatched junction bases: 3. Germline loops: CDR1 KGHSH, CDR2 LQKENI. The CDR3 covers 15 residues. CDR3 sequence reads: CASSPGSGREETQYF. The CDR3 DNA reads TGTGCCAGCTCACCGGGTAGCGGGAGGGAAGAGACCCAGTACTTC. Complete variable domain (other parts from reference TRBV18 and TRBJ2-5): NAGVMQNPRHLVRRRGQEARLRCSPMKGHSHVYWYRQLPEEGLKFMVYLQKENIIDESGMPKERFSAEFPKEGPSILRIQQVVRGDSAAYFCASSPGSGREETQYFGPGTRLLVL.

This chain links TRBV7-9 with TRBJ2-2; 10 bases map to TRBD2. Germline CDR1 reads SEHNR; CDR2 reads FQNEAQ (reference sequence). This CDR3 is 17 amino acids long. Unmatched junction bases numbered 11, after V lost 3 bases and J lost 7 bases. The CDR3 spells CASSFGASGSIGGELFF. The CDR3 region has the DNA TGTGCCAGCAGCTTTGGGGCTAGCGGGAGCATCGGCGGGGAGCTGTTTTTT.

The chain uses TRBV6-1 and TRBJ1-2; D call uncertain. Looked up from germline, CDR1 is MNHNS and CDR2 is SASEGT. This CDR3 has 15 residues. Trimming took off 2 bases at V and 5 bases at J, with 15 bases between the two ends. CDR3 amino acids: CASSESGRLSYGYTF. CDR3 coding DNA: TGTGCCAGCAGTGAATCTGGCAGACTATCTTATGGCTACACCTTC.

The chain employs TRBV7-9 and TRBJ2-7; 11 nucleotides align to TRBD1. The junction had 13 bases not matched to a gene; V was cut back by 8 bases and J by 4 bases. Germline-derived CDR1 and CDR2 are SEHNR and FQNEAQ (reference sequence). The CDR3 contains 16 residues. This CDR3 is CASSPGAGTGGYEQYF. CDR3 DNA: TGTGCCAGCTCCCCAGGCGCCGGGACAGGGGGTTACGAGCAGTACTTC.

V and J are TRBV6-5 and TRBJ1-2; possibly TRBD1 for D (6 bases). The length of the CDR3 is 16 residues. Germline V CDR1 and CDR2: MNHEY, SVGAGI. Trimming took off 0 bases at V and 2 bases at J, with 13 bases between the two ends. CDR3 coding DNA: TGTGCCAGCAGTTACTCGAAATGGGGGCCCAACTATGGCTACACCTTC. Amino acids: CASSYSKWGPNYGYTF.

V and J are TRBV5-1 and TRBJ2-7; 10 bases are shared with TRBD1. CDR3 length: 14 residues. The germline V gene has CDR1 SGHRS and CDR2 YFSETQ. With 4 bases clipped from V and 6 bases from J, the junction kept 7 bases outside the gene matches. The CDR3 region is CASSQGDRGGEQYF. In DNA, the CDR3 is TGCGCCAGCAGCCAGGGGGACAGGGGTGGCGAGCAGTACTTC.

The CDR3 spells CASSLGPQETQYF. CDR3 coding DNA: TGTGCCAGCAGCTTAGGGCCCCAAGAGACCCAGTACTTC. The chain couples TRBV7-8 to TRBJ2-5; D is undetermined. CDR1 and CDR2 from the germline V gene are SGHVS and FQNEAQ. The ends were cut back, 1 base at V and 1 base at J, with 4 bases in the middle. This CDR3 is 13 amino acids long.